This T cell receptor beta chain stems from a study of a mutant IDH1 vaccine in newly diagnosed glioma listed by TCRdb under 2021. Background on the whole study: Across visits V03 through V10, patients got a total of eight vaccinations, given in weeks 1, 3, 5, 7, 11, 15, 19 and 23. Vaccination began 4-6 weeks after radiotherapy alone, or alongside temozolomide cycles in the chemotherapy-containing groups. The 32 treated patients were approximately 62% male and 37.5% female, with a mean age of approximately 40 years. Prior to enrollment, patients had been given standard therapy consisting of radiotherapy alone, temozolomide alone, or radiochemotherapy with temozolomide, with the combination given to most patients. Six visits were used for peripheral blood collection: V03 (baseline), V05, V07, V10, V12 and V13. For exploratory analyses, longitudinal TCRB deep sequencing was carried out in roughly 23 treated patients wherever samples were available. Study-wide findings and limitations: According to the authors, sample limitations meant that analyses of patient blood samples could not be reproduced. Selection of PBMC samples for TCRB deep sequencing was based on availability. No apparent relationship was observed between pseudoprogression and alterations in the top peripheral T cell clonotypes detected by TCRB sequencing. Immune responses induced by the vaccine were seen in approximately 93% of patients across multiple MHC alleles.

CDR1 and CDR2 (MNHEY, SVGAGI) derive from the germline V gene. Trimming removed 10 bases from V and 1 base from J; the gene matches leave 5 bases unexplained. The CDR3 contains 13 residues, cysteine and phenylalanine counted. Only the CDR3 portion is preserved as DNA: 39 bases, with reading frame beginning at the first base. The time point label of this sample denotes: week 11, during vaccination. A 20-mer mutant IDH1 peptide at 300 micrograms in Montanide made up each vaccine dose, which was injected subcutaneously together with topical imiquimod. Newly diagnosed WHO grade 3 or 4 IDH1-mutant astrocytomas showing loss of nuclear ATRX were present in the donors. The samples were drawn from NOA16, a multicentre, single-arm, open-label phase I trial in Germany that tested a mutant IDH1 peptide vaccine in humans for the first time. Genomic DNA for TCRB sequencing was extracted from EDTA blood using the DNeasy Blood and Tissue Kit.

Preparation of the library involved the immunoSEQ multiplex PCR assay. Rearranged TCR beta chain sequences were amplified with the hsTCRB Kit following the manufacturer's protocol. An Illumina MiSeq was used to sequence the TCRB libraries. The authors' pipeline ran thus. The proprietary platform of the kit vendor was used for demultiplexing, trimming and gene mapping. TCRdb re-hosts the immuneACCESS table, in-frame sequences only. Its copies lack some clones; in the studies checked, an unresolved V gene accounts for under half of them, and the cause for the rest is not known. That table gives V, J and clone size, and the DNA gave D and trimming. The sample table records 30,000 to 40,000 clones; 65% to 85% of these occur just once. The leading ten clones occupy 2.2% of the sample. Remarks on this clone: Its cognate antigen has yet to be identified. Base qualities are missing; no much larger clone stands one base away.

This sequence originates from a man aged 35 to 55 with glioma. Sequencing used PBMCs, obtained from a glioma patient whose treatment included an IDH1 peptide vaccine. Recombination linked TRBV6-5 to TRBJ2-7, with 9 junctional bases fitting TRBD1. The CDR3 region: CATRGTGSYEQYF. The DNA sequence follows: TGTGCCACCCGTGGGACAGGGTCCTACGAGCAGTACTTC.